This T cell receptor beta chain was identified in a study of CD8 T cells in Susac syndrome. Sequencing of TCR beta was undertaken in CD8+ and CD4+ T cells derived from blood. Germline V gene lookup returns CDR1 SEHNR and CDR2 FQNEAQ (reference sequence). The V and J ends lost 2 bases and 2 bases respectively, with 6 bases between them. The CDR3 runs 13 residues. An input of about 0.5 to 1 ug of RNA was subjected to reverse transcription using random hexamers. In TCRdb, the immunoSEQ multiplex PCR reads were re-called with MiXCR into one record per CDR3 protein. Of approximately 190,000 distinct CDR3 sequences in the sample, around 95% were seen once.

The sample was CD4+ T cells from PBMCs. This TCR came from a human donor with Susac syndrome. This chain uses TRBV7-9 with TRBJ1-1; no clear D. The CDR3 loop is CASSLPGNTEAFF. Written as DNA, the CDR3 is TGTGCCAGCAGCTTACCGGGTAACACTGAAGCTTTCTTT.